This entry lists 18 T cell receptor beta chains sequenced from one sample in a study of blood T cell repertoires in COVID-19 (dated by TCRdb to the early 2020s). The library was made by the immunoSEQ multiplex PCR assay. TCRdb provides this immuneACCESS table in a form limited to in-frame rearrangements. Some clones are lacking; in checked studies, under half of them reflect an unresolved V gene, and why the rest are absent is not known. The sample table shows roughly 430,000 clones, and 88% are seen once. The leading ten clones occupy roughly 2% of the sample. The sample comprised PBMCs or T cells enriched from blood (not recorded which). The receptors shown here come from a woman in her forties with acute COVID-19.

This rearrangement joins TRBV5-6 to TRBJ2-7; possible D gene TRBD2, 5 bases. The V end lost 2 bases, the J end lost 0 bases, and 9 bases lay between the germline ends. The CDR3 sequence is 14 residues long. Germline-derived CDR1 and CDR2 are SGHDT and YYEEEE. DNA for the CDR3: TGTGCCAGCAGCTTCGGAGCGGACTCCTACGAGCAGTACTTC. Protein product: CASSFGADSYEQYF. The full variable domain, its missing parts supplied by reference TRBV5-6 and TRBJ2-7, is DAGVTQSPTHLIKTRGQQVTLRCSPKSGHDTVSWYQQALGQGPQFIFQYYEEEERQRGNFPDRFSGHQFPNYSSELNVNALLLGDSALYLCASSFGADSYEQYFGPGTRLTVT.

The CDR3 sequence is CAWSDNPYEQYF. The CDR3 coding sequence is TGTGCCTGGAGTGACAACCCCTACGAGCAGTACTTC. The chain has TRBV30 and TRBJ2-7; D is unresolved. V gave up 1 base and J gave up 2 bases, with 6 bases separating them. Germline V CDR1 and CDR2: GTSNPN, SVGIG (reference sequence). This CDR3 region has 12 residues.

The chain employs TRBV3-1 (or the pseudogene TRBV3-2) and TRBJ2-3, with 15 bases that match TRBD2. Germline V lookup: CDR1 LGHDT, CDR2 YNNKEL (reference sequence). Trimming removed 4 bases from V and 3 bases from J; junction bases left unmatched: 8. There are 18 residues in the CDR3. The CDR3 region has the DNA TGTGCCAGCAGCCTTGGACTAGCGGGGGGGTTGTGGACAGATACGCAGTATTTT. Amino acids: CASSLGLAGGLWTDTQYF.

This chain connects TRBV2 to TRBJ2-2; 7 bases line up with TRBD2. Trimming removed 1 base from V and 1 base from J; junction bases left unmatched: 3. The CDR3 has 16 residues. Germline CDR1 SNHLY, CDR2 FYNNEI. The CDR3 spells CASSEGRGRNTGELFF. CDR3 bases: TGTGCCAGCAGTGAAGGGCGGGGGAGGAACACCGGGGAGCTGTTTTTT.

This chain uses TRBV23-1 with TRBJ1-2; 7 bases line up with TRBD1. TRBV23-1 is labeled an ORF, and its function is uncertain. Trimming cost V 6 bases and J 4 bases; bases outside gene matches: 11. This CDR3 spans 15 amino acids. CDR3 DNA sequence: TGCGCCAGCAGATCGGAAAGGGGGCTGGGCTATGGCTACACCTTC. This encodes CASRSERGLGYGYTF.

The genes are TRBV9 and TRBJ2-3; 12 positions match TRBD2. Germline V gene lookup returns CDR1 SGDLS and CDR2 YYNGEE. J lost 4 bases, V lost 4 bases, and 19 bases had no gene match. The CDR3 has 20 amino acids. CDR3 nucleotide sequence: TGTGCCAGCAGCCCAGCCTCAACAGGGGCTAGCGGGGGGGCGCCAGATACGCAGTATTTT. Translating gives CASSPASTGASGGAPDTQYF.

V usage is TRBV24-1 and J usage is TRBJ1-2, with unresolved D. Per germline, CDR1 KGHDR and CDR2 SFDVKD. V gave up 3 bases and J gave up 5 bases, with 18 bases separating them. CDR3 size: 16 residues. The CDR3 reads CATSDTTSGRDYGYTF. The CDR3 nucleotides read TGTGCCACCAGTGATACTACCTCCGGACGGGATTATGGCTACACCTTC.

This rearrangement joins TRBV15 to TRBJ1-4; D might be TRBD1 (5 bases). The CDR3 contains 12 residues. Trimming removed 5 bases at V and 11 bases at J, with 12 bases between. Germline assignment: CDR1 LNHNV and CDR2 YYDKDF (reference sequence). CDR3 protein: CATSPGTYKLFF. DNA for the CDR3: TGTGCCACCAGCCCCGGGACTTACAAACTGTTTTTT.

The chain recombines TRBV5-5 with TRBJ2-7; no definite D call. Germline-derived CDR1 and CDR2 are SGHKS and YYEKEE (reference sequence). This CDR3 has 11 amino acids. V gave up 8 bases and J gave up 3 bases, with 9 bases separating them. The DNA of the CDR3 is TGTGCCAGTGGTGTTAGCTACGAGCAGTACTTC. This gives the protein CASGVSYEQYF.

The CDR3 spells CASSDWRPTSTDTQYF. In nucleotides, the CDR3 is TGTGCCAGCAGTGATTGGCGGCCCACGAGCACAGATACGCAGTATTTT. This rearrangement joins TRBV2 to TRBJ2-3, with D uncertain. The CDR3 is made up of 16 amino acids. V lost 3 bases to trimming and J lost 0 bases, with 13 bases between them. Germline V gives CDR1 SNHLY, CDR2 FYNNEI.

This clone has a handful of counts. V usage is TRBV20-1 and J usage is TRBJ1-1; D unclear. This CDR3 spans 10 amino acids. Trimming removed 6 bases at V and 12 bases at J, with 14 bases between. Germline V gene lookup returns CDR1 DFQATT and CDR2 SNEGSKA (reference sequence). CDR3 in amino acids: CSAIRGRSFF. The CDR3, as DNA: TGCAGTGCCATTCGCGGGAGATCTTTCTTT.

The genes are TRBV5-1 and TRBJ1-1; the D is unclear. Per germline, CDR1 SGHRS and CDR2 YFSETQ. This CDR3 spans 14 amino acids. V lost 4 bases, J lost 3 bases, and 13 bases lay in between. As DNA, the CDR3 is TGCGCCAGCAGCCCTACTGGGGAGGACACTGAAGCTTTCTTT. Translated, it gives CASSPTGEDTEAFF.

This clone has a single count. Other DNA sequences in the sample encode the same CDR3. The rearrangement joins TRBV18 to TRBJ1-2; 7 positions agree with TRBD1. The CDR3 has 14 residues. CDR1 KGHSH and CDR2 LQKENI come from the germline V gene. V gave up 6 bases and J gave up 2 bases; unmatched junction bases: 6. In DNA, the CDR3 is TGTGCCAGCTCCAGGGACAGTGCGAACTATGGCTACACCTTC. Encoded protein: CASSRDSANYGYTF.

The V gene is TRBV3-1 (or the pseudogene TRBV3-2), the J gene TRBJ2-2; D uncertain. The V end was cut by 8 bases, the J end by 6 bases, with 13 bases between. The CDR3 runs 13 residues. Germline V lookup: CDR1 LGHDT, CDR2 YNNKEL (reference sequence). The CDR3 loop reads CASVQRGSGELFF. DNA of the CDR3: TGTGCCAGCGTACAACGTGGTTCCGGGGAGCTGTTTTTT.

DNA for the CDR3: TGTGCCAGCAGCCCGAACGGGGTGGGTGAAGCTTTCTTT. This gives the protein CASSPNGVGEAFF. This chain uses TRBV3-1 (or the pseudogene TRBV3-2) with TRBJ1-1, with D unclear. The CDR3 extends over 13 amino acids. V lost 4 bases to trimming and J lost 7 bases, with 13 bases between them. The germline V gene encodes CDR1 LGHDT and CDR2 YNNKEL (reference sequence).

The rearrangement links TRBV6-1 to TRBJ1-1, with 8 bases that match TRBD1. CDR3 length: 14 amino acids. Germline CDR1 is MNHNS and CDR2 is SASEGT. V gave up 3 bases and J gave up 1 base; unmatched junction bases: 1. The CDR3 here is CASSETGANTEAFF. DNA for the CDR3: TGTGCCAGCAGTGAGACAGGGGCGAACACTGAAGCTTTCTTT.

The gene calls are TRBV18 and TRBJ2-1, with D maybe TRBD1 (5 bases). The CDR3 is 16 amino acids. Germline lookup yields CDR1 KGHSH and CDR2 LQKENI. V lost 0 bases, J lost 2 bases, and 11 bases lay in between. As DNA, the CDR3 is TGTGCCAGCTCACCACCGGGTCAGACAGCCTACAATGAGCAGTTCTTC. Protein product: CASSPPGQTAYNEQFF.

The V gene is TRBV30, the J gene TRBJ2-3; 13 nucleotides line up with TRBD2. Germline CDR1 reads GTSNPN; CDR2 reads SVGIG (reference sequence). The CDR3 totals 17 residues. With 2 bases clipped from V and 2 bases from J, the junction kept 7 bases outside the gene matches. The CDR3 loop is CAWSIPGTSGNTDTQYF. The CDR3, as DNA: TGTGCCTGGAGTATTCCCGGGACTAGCGGGAACACAGATACGCAGTATTTT.